Below, one TCR beta chain is given with its context. This record comes from a study of blood T cell repertoires in COVID-19. Data came from immunoSEQ multiplex PCR; TCRdb stores just in-frame clones and leaves some out. In the table there are roughly 200,000 clones, about 77% of which are singletons. Germline trimming cut 7 bases from V and 4 bases from J; bases unmatched to any gene: 4. The CDR3 has 12 amino acids. Looked up from germline, CDR1 is SQVTM and CDR2 is ANQGSEA. This TCR was sampled from a woman aged 80 or over with active or convalescent COVID-19. The chain recombines TRBV29-1 with TRBJ2-7; 10 bases fit TRBD1. The sample taken for sequencing was peripheral blood. CDR3 coding DNA: TGCAGCGCGAGGGGACAGGGGTACGAGCAGTACTTC. Its translation is CSARGQGYEQYF.